The 17 T cell receptor beta chains below were found in one sample sequenced in a study of blood T cell repertoires in COVID-19. Clones were read by immunoSEQ multiplex PCR, and TCRdb kept only the in-frame ones, dropping some. The sample records under 400,000 clones, roughly 89% being singletons. The sequencing input was peripheral blood. The receptors come from a woman aged 60 to 75 with COVID-19, enrolled during active disease.

The sample holds one count of this clone. The CDR3 region has the DNA TGTGCCAGCAGCCCCATGGGGGGGAGCAATCAGCCCCAGCATTTT. It codes for CASSPMGGSNQPQHF. V usage is TRBV7-9 and J usage is TRBJ1-5, with D tentatively TRBD1 (5 bases). V was cut by 5 bases and J by 1 base, with 12 bases left in between. This CDR3 contains 15 residues. Germline values: CDR1 SEHNR, CDR2 FQNEAQ (reference sequence).

This clone has just a few counts. The genes are TRBV19 and TRBJ1-5; D possibly corresponds to TRBD1 (5 bases). The germline gives CDR1 LNHDA, CDR2 SQIVND (reference sequence). The CDR3 totals 15 residues. Trimming stripped 5 bases from V and 7 bases from J, with 18 bases between. This CDR3 reads CASSLTGWGGQPQHF. The CDR3, as DNA: TGTGCCAGTAGTCTCACCGGCTGGGGGGGACAGCCCCAGCATTTT.

The genes are TRBV6-5 and TRBJ1-2; D is uncertain. V lost 5 bases and J lost 3, with 13 bases in between. Germline V lookup: CDR1 MNHEY, CDR2 SVGAGI. The CDR3 sequence is 14 residues long. The CDR3 DNA is TGTGCCAGCAGTACCCGGGTGGCCTACTATGGCTACACCTTC. Its translation: CASSTRVAYYGYTF.

The DNA for the CDR3 is TGTGCCAGCAGTTCCCTAAGAACTGAAGCTTTCTTT. It specifies CASSSLRTEAFF. The rearrangement joins TRBV7-9 to TRBJ1-1; D unclear. The germline CDR1 and CDR2 sequences are SEHNR and FQNEAQ (reference sequence). The CDR3 is 12 residues long. Trimming pared 6 bases from V and 5 bases from J, leaving 10 bases between.

V is TRBV7-9 and J is TRBJ1-1; 7 positions agree with TRBD1. With V trimmed by 5 bases and J by 8 bases, 5 bases remained unmatched. CDR1 is SEHNR and CDR2 is FQNEAQ in the germline V gene (reference sequence). CDR3 length: 12 residues. The CDR3 region has the DNA TGTGCCAGCAGCCGACAGGGTTTAGAAGCTTTCTTT. This gives the protein CASSRQGLEAFF.

The gene calls are TRBV6-1 and TRBJ2-5; D is undetermined. V was shortened by 3 bases and J by 0 bases, with 5 bases between the two germline ends. Germline V CDR1 and CDR2: MNHNS, SASEGT. This CDR3 contains 13 residues. CDR3 coding DNA: TGTGCCAGCAGTGAGGGCCACCAAGAGACCCAGTACTTC. Protein sequence: CASSEGHQETQYF.

The chain combines TRBV6-5 with TRBJ2-3, with 8 bases identical to TRBD2. The CDR3 spans 16 residues. CDR1 and CDR2 (germline): MNHEY, SVGAGI. Trimming took 0 bases from V and 4 from J; bases not matched to a gene: 6. CDR3 sequence (DNA): TGTGCCAGCAGTTACTCCCAGCGGGGGAGAGCAGATACGCAGTATTTT. This codes for CASSYSQRGRADTQYF.

The genes are TRBV6-2 or TRBV6-3 and TRBJ1-2, with 7 bases matching TRBD1. The CDR3 covers 16 residues. J gave up 4 bases and V 2 bases, and 10 bases lay outside the gene matches. Germline V gene lookup returns CDR1 MNHEY and CDR2 SVGEGT. CDR3 nucleotides: TGTGCCAGCAGTTACCACGGGACAGCCCCAGTCTATGGCTACACCTTC. It yields the protein CASSYHGTAPVYGYTF.

This clone was seen a few times. The chain employs TRBV4-2 and TRBJ1-1; 9 bases agree with TRBD1. This CDR3 comprises 16 residues. The J segment lost 0 bases and the V segment lost 2 bases, leaving 4 bases of the junction unmatched. Germline CDR1 is LGHNA and CDR2 is YNFKEQ. The CDR3 DNA sequence: TGTGCCAGCAGCCAACCAGGACAGGGGATGAACACTGAAGCTTTCTTT. Protein: CASSQPGQGMNTEAFF.

This clone was seen just once. This rearrangement joins TRBV6-6 to TRBJ1-1, with D uncertain. Trimming removed 1 base from V and 6 bases from J, with 12 bases in between. The CDR3 runs to 14 residues. Germline V lookup: CDR1 MNHNY, CDR2 SVGAGI (reference sequence). Written as DNA, the CDR3 is TGTGCCAGCAGTTACTTTCAAATGGAGCCTGAAGCTTTCTTT. Amino acid sequence: CASSYFQMEPEAFF.

The gene calls are TRBV6-5 and TRBJ2-7; maybe TRBD2 (7 bases). V gave up 10 bases and J gave up 7 bases, with 14 bases separating them. Germline V gene lookup returns CDR1 MNHEY and CDR2 SVGAGI. The CDR3 spans 11 residues. CDR3 sequence reads: CAIGGHWEQYF. As DNA, the CDR3 is TGTGCCATCGGGGGGCATTGGGAGCAGTACTTC.

In nucleotides, the CDR3 is TGTGCCAGTGGGGGGAGCACAGATACGCAGTATTTT. Translation: CASGGSTDTQYF. V gene TRBV19 combines with J gene TRBJ2-3, with D possibly matching TRBD2 (6 bases). The CDR3 runs to 12 residues. Germline CDR1 is LNHDA and CDR2 is SQIVND (reference sequence). Trimming removed 8 bases from V and 0 bases from J, with 6 bases in between.

The chain uses TRBV4-2 and TRBJ1-4; 7 bases are shared with TRBD1. Trimming at V came to 0 bases and at J to 7 bases, leaving 11 bases not matched to a gene. The germline gives CDR1 LGHNA, CDR2 YNFKEQ. The CDR3 consists of 17 residues. The CDR3 DNA reads TGTGCCAGCAGCCAAGAGCTACAGGGGCTCGCAGGTGAAAAACTGTTTTTT. The encoded protein is CASSQELQGLAGEKLFF.

The chain couples TRBV5-1 to TRBJ1-2; possible D gene TRBD1, 5 bases. Germline CDR1 reads SGHRS; CDR2 reads YFSETQ. Deletions cut 7 bases from V and 4 bases from J, with 14 bases between. This CDR3 is 13 amino acids long. The CDR3: CASDPGGGYGYTF. As DNA, the CDR3 is TGCGCCAGCGACCCAGGCGGGGGCTATGGCTACACCTTC.

The rearrangement joins TRBV2 to TRBJ1-2, with 8 bases matching TRBD1. This CDR3 is built from 14 residues. Germline V gene sequence: CDR1 SNHLY, CDR2 FYNNEI. The V gene end was trimmed by 4 bases and the J gene end by 0 bases; junction bases not matched to a gene: 1. This CDR3 is CASSGTGPNYGYTF. The CDR3 bases are TGTGCCAGCAGTGGGACAGGGCCTAACTATGGCTACACCTTC. The full variable domain, completed using reference TRBV2 and TRBJ1-2, is EPEVTQTPSHQVTQMGQEVILRCVPISNHLYFYWYRQILGQKVEFLVSFYNNEISEKSEIFDDQFSVERPDGSNFTLKIRSTKLEDSAMYFCASSGTGPNYGYTFGSGTRLTVV.

The genes are TRBV18 and TRBJ2-2; possibly TRBD1 for D (6 bases). V was clipped by 6 bases and J by 1 base, with 9 bases between them. Germline V CDR1 and CDR2: KGHSH, LQKENI. The CDR3 length is 14 residues. CDR3 DNA: TGTGCCAGCTCGGCCAGGGGGAACACCGGGGAGCTGTTTTTT. Translated, it gives CASSARGNTGELFF.

V usage is TRBV29-1 and J usage is TRBJ2-7, with 7 bases matching TRBD2. Germline CDR1 SQVTM, CDR2 ANQGSEA. This CDR3 spans 13 amino acids. J was trimmed by 3 bases and V by 4 bases; bases with no gene match: 6. The CDR3 DNA reads TGCAGCGTTGGAAGTCCTAGCGGCTACGAGCAGTACTTC. The encoded protein is CSVGSPSGYEQYF.